This TCR beta chain emerged from a study of blood T cell repertoires in COVID-19. Across the study: From T cells, B-cell-depleted T cells, or PBMCs came the material, which was cDNA or gDNA.

Germline lookup yields CDR1 LNHDA and CDR2 SQIVND (reference sequence). This CDR3 region has 14 residues. V was pared by 6 bases and J by 0 bases, with 3 bases of the junction left unmatched. Measured with immunoSEQ multiplex PCR; TCRdb has only the in-frame clones, and not every one. The sample has 200,000 or so clones, 88% seen once. Material for sequencing was peripheral blood. The receptor comes from a man between 65 and 85 years old with active or convalescent COVID-19. The V and J genes are TRBV19 and TRBJ1-2, with 8 nucleotides matching TRBD1. CDR3 DNA sequence: TGTGCCAGTAGACCGACAGGGGCTAACTATGGCTACACCTTC. Translating it yields CASRPTGANYGYTF.